Listed below are T cell receptor beta chains from one sample, sequenced in a study of shared clonotypes between healthy human individuals. Produced via immunoSEQ multiplex PCR; TCRdb's table is partial and in-frame only. Seen here are approximately 2,000,000 clones, around 90% observed once, and the top ten hold around 0.38%. The specimen was naive CD4+ T cells from PBMCs. The receptors shown here come from a man between 18 and 29 years old in good health. Some clones in this sample may be carry-over from other donors' samples. Both conserved end residues are part of each CDR3. Fields, in order: V gene, clone size, J gene, D gene, CDR3 DNA, CDR3 protein. The D gene is left open where the match is weak. Not every row has a clone size; where given, it reads once, few, many or a size class.

>TRBV2|-|TRBJ2-5|-
TGTGCCAGCAGTGAACAGACGTACCAAGAGACCCAGTACTTC
CASSEQTYQETQYF
>TRBV19|-|TRBJ2-5|-
TGTGCCAGTAGTATGTACGAGACCCAGTACTTC
CASSMYETQYF
>TRBV5-1|-|TRBJ2-3|-
TGCGCCAGCAGCTTGCCACGGGGAAGAAGCACAGATACGCAGTATTTT
CASSLPRGRSTDTQYF
>TRBV9|-|TRBJ2-1|TRBD1
TGTGCCAGCAGCTCAGGACAGGGTAACAATGAGCAGTTCTTC
CASSSGQGNNEQFF
>TRBV4-3|-|TRBJ2-3|TRBD2
TGCGCCAGCAGCCAAGATGCAGCGGGGGCGGATACGCAGTATTTT
CASSQDAAGADTQYF
>TRBV28|-|TRBJ2-7|-
TGTGCCAGCAGTTTTATCGAGCAGTACTTC
CASSFIEQYF
>TRBV9|-|TRBJ2-7|-
TGTGCCAGCAGCGTTCGGCCCCTAGGGGAGCAGTACTTC
CASSVRPLGEQYF
>TRBV27|-|TRBJ2-7|-
TGTGCCAGCATCGAGCGAGCGGAGCCCTCCTACGAGCAGTACTTC
CASIERAEPSYEQYF
>TRBV7-8|-|TRBJ2-3|-
TGTGCCAGCAGCTCCGTAGGGGCGAATACGCAGTATTTT
CASSSVGANTQYF
>TRBV18|-|TRBJ1-2|TRBD1
TGTGCCAGCTCTCAAAGACAGGGGGTGTTAGGCGGTGGCTACACCTTC
CASSQRQGVLGGGYTF
>TRBV11-2|-|TRBJ2-3|TRBD2
TGTGCCAGCAGCTTAGGTTCTAGCGGGAGTATAGATACGCAGTATTTT
CASSLGSSGSIDTQYF
>TRBV15|-|TRBJ2-1|TRBD2
TGTGCCACCAGCAGAGACTTTCTAGCGGGAGGGGCTGAGCAGTTCTTC
CATSRDFLAGGAEQFF
>TRBV18|-|TRBJ1-3|-
TGTGCCAGCTCCACGCCGGCAGGGCCGCGCACCATATATTTT
CASSTPAGPRTIYF
>TRBV11-3|-|TRBJ2-7|TRBD1
TGTGCCAGCAGCGTGGGACAGGGAGAGGGCGAGCAGTACTTC
CASSVGQGEGEQYF
>TRBV5-8|-|TRBJ1-1|-
TGTGCCAGCAGCTTAATCCGGGGGCCAGACGAAATGAACACTGAAGCTTTCTTT
CASSLIRGPDEMNTEAFF
>TRBV9|-|TRBJ1-2|TRBD1
TGTGCCAGTAAGGGACAGGGGGGGCATGGCTACACCTTC
CASKGQGGHGYTF
>TRBV18|-|TRBJ2-7|-
TGTGCCAGCTCACCTAACAGGGACTCCTACGAGCAGTACTTC
CASSPNRDSYEQYF
>TRBV30|-|TRBJ2-7|-
TGTGCCTCCGCGGTCAGCAGCCCCTACGAGCAGTACTTC
CASAVSSPYEQYF
>TRBV27|-|TRBJ2-5|TRBD1
TGTGCCAGCAGTCGTTTAGCTCCTCGACAGGGCCCTGGGACCCAGTACTTC
CASSRLAPRQGPGTQYF
>TRBV6-1|-|TRBJ2-5|-
TGTGCCAGCAGTGCTAAATTAGAGACCCAGTACTTC
CASSAKLETQYF
>TRBV7-9|-|TRBJ1-2|TRBD1
TGTGCCAGCAGCTCCGAAGGGGGCGCGAGCTATGGCTACACCTTC
CASSSEGGASYGYTF
>TRBV29-1|-|TRBJ2-1|TRBD2
TGCAGCGCGGGGGGAGGGCCAAGCTCCTACAATGAGCAGTTCTTC
CSAGGGPSSYNEQFF
>TRBV27|-|TRBJ2-2|TRBD2
TGTGCCAGCAGTTTCATAACGGGACTAGCCTCCGGGGAGCTGTTTTTT
CASSFITGLASGELFF
>TRBV11-2|-|TRBJ2-3|-
TGTGCCAGTCGACAGGATTTCACAGATACGCAGTATTTT
CASRQDFTDTQYF
>TRBV29-1|once|TRBJ2-1|-
TGCAGCGTTAAGGATTTTTCGGGGAGCTCCTACAATGAGCAGTTCTTC
CSVKDFSGSSYNEQFF
>TRBV6-1|-|TRBJ2-3|TRBD1
TGTGCCAGCCCCGCGAGGGACAGTCTTCGGGATACGCAGTATTTT
CASPARDSLRDTQYF
>TRBV28|-|TRBJ2-1|-
TGTGCCAGCAGGGGGTCGGGTTATGAGCAGTTCTTC
CASRGSGYEQFF
>TRBV11-3|-|TRBJ2-1|-
TGTGCCAGCAGCTTCCAAGGGAGGAATGAGCAGTTCTTC
CASSFQGRNEQFF
>TRBV11-3|-|TRBJ2-4|TRBD2
TGTGCCAGCAGCTTGGGGGGGACCGCCAAAAACATTCAGTACTTC
CASSLGGTAKNIQYF
>TRBV5-1|-|TRBJ2-7|TRBD1
TGCGCCAGCAGCATAGATACAGGGGGCGGCGAGCAGTACTTC
CASSIDTGGGEQYF
>TRBV11-2|-|TRBJ1-1|-
TGTGCCAGCAGCTTAGTTCTAGGGGGGGCCGGAAACACTGAAGCTTTCTTT
CASSLVLGGAGNTEAFF
>TRBV5-1|-|TRBJ2-2|-
TGCGCCAGCAGCTCAACCGGGACACCGAACACCGGGGAGCTGTTTTTT
CASSSTGTPNTGELFF
>TRBV15|once|TRBJ2-1|-
TGTGCCACCAGCAGGGCCGTCAACAATGAGCAGTTCTTC
CATSRAVNNEQFF
>TRBV5-1|-|TRBJ1-5|-
TGCGCCAGCAGGACAGGCCCCAATCAGCCCCAGCATTTT
CASRTGPNQPQHF
>TRBV18|once|TRBJ1-1|-
TGTGCCAGCTCACAACAGGGTAACACTGAAGCTTTCTTT
CASSQQGNTEAFF
>TRBV4-1|-|TRBJ1-4|-
TGCGCCAGCAGCCGGCAGGGGAGAGATGAAAAACTGTTTTTT
CASSRQGRDEKLFF
>TRBV5-1|once|TRBJ2-2|TRBD1
TGCGCCAGCAGCATAACCGGGACAGGGGACACCGGGGAGCTGTTTTTT
CASSITGTGDTGELFF
>TRBV6-5|-|TRBJ2-1|TRBD2
TGTGCCAGCAGACCCCCGGGACTAGCGGGCAATGAGCAGTTCTTC
CASRPPGLAGNEQFF
>TRBV7-9|-|TRBJ1-4|TRBD1
TGTGCCAGCAGCTGGGACAGGGGGAACGAAAAACTGTTTTTT
CASSWDRGNEKLFF
>TRBV29-1|-|TRBJ1-2|TRBD1
TGCAGCGTGGCCTTGGTCAGGGGGTATGGCTACACCTTC
CSVALVRGYGYTF
>TRBV12-5|-|TRBJ1-2|TRBD1
TGTGCTAGTGGTACTTGGGACAGGGGTTTTAATGGCTACACCTTC
CASGTWDRGFNGYTF
>TRBV9|-|TRBJ2-7|TRBD2
TGTGCCAGCAGCCCCGGGGGGGGGCCCTACTACGAGCAGTACTTC
CASSPGGGPYYEQYF
>TRBV5-1|-|TRBJ1-4|TRBD1
TGCGCCAGCAGCTTTCGCGGGACAGGGGACGAAAAACTGTTTTTT
CASSFRGTGDEKLFF
>TRBV30|-|TRBJ2-5|-
TGTGCCTGGAGTGTCTGGCAGGCCCAAGAGACCCAGTACTTC
CAWSVWQAQETQYF
>TRBV7-9|-|TRBJ2-7|-
TGTGCCAGCAGCTCTTCTCCGGGGAGCCAGCAGTACTTC
CASSSSPGSQQYF
>TRBV28|-|TRBJ1-2|-
TGTGCCAGCAATGGGGGACCAGACCGTGGCTACACCTTC
CASNGGPDRGYTF
>TRBV7-3|-|TRBJ2-3|TRBD2
TGTGCCAGCAGCTTAAATTCTCGTGGAAGCGGGAGGGGAGATACGCAGTATTTT
CASSLNSRGSGRGDTQYF
>TRBV15|once|TRBJ2-3|TRBD2
TGTGCCACCAGCAGAGAGCGGGGGTCAGATACGCAGTATTTT
CATSRERGSDTQYF
>TRBV2|once|TRBJ2-7|-
TGTGCCAGCAGTGACGGGCAGGGCTCCTACGAGCAGTACTTC
CASSDGQGSYEQYF
>TRBV6-4|-|TRBJ1-2|-
TGTGCCAGCAGTGACTCGGGCAGGGCCTACACCTTC
CASSDSGRAYTF
>TRBV4-1|-|TRBJ2-4|-
TGCGCCAGCAGCCATCAGTATTCCGCCAAAAACATTCAGTACTTC
CASSHQYSAKNIQYF
>TRBV4-3|-|TRBJ2-5|-
TGCGCCAGCAGCCAGACCTTTCGACAGAAACAAGAGACCCAGTACTTC
CASSQTFRQKQETQYF
>TRBV5-4|-|TRBJ2-1|-
TGTGCCAGCAGCCAAATAAGGGACTCCTACAATGAGCAGTTCTTC
CASSQIRDSYNEQFF
>TRBV27|-|TRBJ2-1|TRBD2
TGTGCCAGCAGTTTCTCTAGCGGGAGGGCCGGGAGAAATGAGCAGTTCTTC
CASSFSSGRAGRNEQFF
>TRBV2|-|TRBJ1-3|-
TGTGCCAGCGATGAGTCGCCGGGAGGGGCCTCTGGAAACACCATATATTTT
CASDESPGGASGNTIYF
>TRBV28|-|TRBJ1-3|-
TGTGCCAGCAGCCCCGGTTGGGACACCATATATTTT
CASSPGWDTIYF
>TRBV28|-|TRBJ1-5|-
TGTGCCAGCAGTTTATTACTGGTTTCTCTAGGCCAGCCTCGCGATCAGCCCCAGCATTTT
CASSLLLVSLGQPRDQPQHF
>TRBV28|once|TRBJ2-3|-
TGTGCCAGCAGTTTCCGGGCAGATACGCAGTATTTT
CASSFRADTQYF
>TRBV9|-|TRBJ2-5|TRBD1
TGTGCCAGCAGCTCGGGACAGTGGGGATGGGAGACCCAGTACTTC
CASSSGQWGWETQYF